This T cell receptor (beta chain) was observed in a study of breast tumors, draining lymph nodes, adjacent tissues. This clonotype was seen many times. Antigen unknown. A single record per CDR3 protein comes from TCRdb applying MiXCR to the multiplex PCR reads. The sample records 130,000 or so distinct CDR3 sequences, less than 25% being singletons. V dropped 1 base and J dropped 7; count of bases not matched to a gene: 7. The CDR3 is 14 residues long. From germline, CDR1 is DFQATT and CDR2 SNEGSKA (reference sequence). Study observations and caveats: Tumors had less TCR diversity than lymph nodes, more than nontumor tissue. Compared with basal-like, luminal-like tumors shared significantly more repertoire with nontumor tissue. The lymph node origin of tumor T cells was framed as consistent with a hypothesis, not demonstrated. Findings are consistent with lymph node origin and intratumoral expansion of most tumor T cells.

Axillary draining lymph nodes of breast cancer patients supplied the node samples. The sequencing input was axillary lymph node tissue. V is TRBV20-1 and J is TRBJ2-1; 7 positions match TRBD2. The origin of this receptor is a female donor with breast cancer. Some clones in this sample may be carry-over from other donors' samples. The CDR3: CSARGDWGGNEQFF. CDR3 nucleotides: TGCAGTGCTAGAGGTGATTGGGGGGGAAATGAGCAGTTCTTC.